These 9 T cell receptor beta chains came from one sample sequenced in a study of Ad26.COV2.S vaccination and SARS-CoV-2 variants. The repertoire was sequenced with immunoSEQ multiplex PCR; TCRdb's copy has only in-frame clones and lacks some. The table records roughly 300,000 clones, approximately 90% of them present only once. Stated treatment: roughly 20 received Ad26.COV2.S at low or high dose, single or two shots; 5 received placebo; per-sample allocation not given. It was on day 63 after the first vaccine or placebo injection that samples were taken. The sample in question was peripheral blood, obtained in a trial of Ad26.COV2.S vaccine versus placebo. These receptors were taken from a person aged 18-60 years who received the Ad26.COV2.S COVID-19 vaccine or a placebo.

This clone was seen a single time. The chain links TRBV5-1 to TRBJ1-4; 8 positions match TRBD1. The CDR3 runs 17 residues. Germline-derived CDR1 and CDR2 are SGHRS and YFSETQ. With V trimmed by 1 base and J by 2 bases, 7 bases remained unmatched. DNA for the CDR3: TGCGCCAGCAGCTTGCGGACAGGGATAGCGACTAATGAAAAACTGTTTTTT. Translation gives CASSLRTGIATNEKLFF. The full variable domain, in which reference TRBV5-1 and TRBJ1-4 provide the parts outside the CDR3, is KAGVTQTPRYLIKTRGQQVTLSCSPISGHRSVSWYQQTPGQGLQFLFEYFSETQRNKGNFPGRFSGRQFSNSRSEMNVSTLELGDSALYLCASSLRTGIATNEKLFFGSGTQLSVL.

The chain joins TRBV5-4 to TRBJ2-5; D is possibly TRBD2 (7 bases). The germline V gene has CDR1 SGHNT and CDR2 YYREEE (reference sequence). Between the trimmed V and J ends, which lost 2 bases and 5 bases, there was a span of 13 bases. This CDR3 is built from 14 residues. The CDR3 loop reads CASSLRGARETQYF. The CDR3 bases are TGTGCCAGCAGCTTACGGGGGGCCCGGGAGACCCAGTACTTC. Combining the CDR3 with reference TRBV5-4 and TRBJ2-5 gives the whole variable domain ETGVTQSPTHLIKTRGQQVTLRCSSQSGHNTVSWYQQALGQGPQFIFQYYREEENGRGNFPPRFSGLQFPNYSSELNVNALELDDSALYLCASSLRGARETQYFGPGTRLLVL.

The gene calls are TRBV3-1 (or the pseudogene TRBV3-2) and TRBJ1-4; D uncertain. Trimming took off 0 bases at V and 4 bases at J, with 12 bases between the two ends. CDR1 LGHDT and CDR2 YNNKEL come from the germline V gene (reference sequence). This CDR3 comprises 16 residues. The CDR3 reads CASSQDSTDLNEKLFF. CDR3 coding DNA: TGTGCCAGCAGCCAAGATTCGACCGATCTTAATGAAAAACTGTTTTTT.

The chain has TRBV6-2 or TRBV6-3 and TRBJ1-5, with 9 bases identical to TRBD1. The CDR3 totals 17 residues. Germline V lookup: CDR1 MNHEY, CDR2 SVGEGT. V shed 0 bases and J 1 base; nucleotides not matched to a gene: 4. The CDR3 loop reads CASSYSPGQGSNQPQHF. The CDR3, as DNA: TGTGCCAGCAGTTACTCTCCGGGACAGGGAAGCAATCAGCCCCAGCATTTT.

Of note for this clone: At one end the junction does not follow the germline gene, possibly because of a read error. The V and J genes are TRBV7-7 and TRBJ2-2, with D maybe TRBD1 (7 bases). Germline CDR1 and CDR2: SSHAT and FNYEAQ (reference sequence). The CDR3 length is 17 residues. The CDR3 region has the DNA TGTGCTAGCAGCTTAGCCCCAGGGGGGCCTGTCACCGGGGAGCTGTTTTTT. This codes for CASSLAPGGPVTGELFF.

The V gene is TRBV10-3, the J gene TRBJ2-5; D is perhaps TRBD2 (5 bases). The V end was cut by 0 bases, the J end by 5 bases, with 10 bases between. The CDR3 contains 14 residues. The germline V gene encodes CDR1 ENHRY and CDR2 SYGVKD. The CDR3 bases are TGTGCCATCAGTGAGTCGGGTAGCGACGAGACCCAGTACTTC. This gives the protein CAISESGSDETQYF.

This chain connects TRBV29-1 to TRBJ1-1, with 7 bases that match TRBD1. The CDR3 spans 12 residues. After removal of 4 bases from V and 4 bases from J, the junction contained 3 bases not matched to a gene. Germline assignment: CDR1 SQVTM and CDR2 ANQGSEA. The CDR3 coding sequence is TGCAGCGTTGTTGACAGGGCCACTGAAGCTTTCTTT. Residues: CSVVDRATEAFF.

This clone has more than one count but fewer than ten. This rearrangement joins TRBV4-1 to TRBJ2-2; 10 bases match TRBD1. The germline gives CDR1 MGHRA, CDR2 YSYEKL. V shed 2 bases and J 3 bases; nucleotides not matched to a gene: 3. This CDR3 has 16 residues. The CDR3 sequence: CASSQRQGADTGELFF. The CDR3 DNA is TGCGCCAGCAGCCAACGACAGGGGGCAGACACCGGGGAGCTGTTTTTT.

The chain carries TRBV28 and TRBJ2-7; TRBD2 agrees at 8 bases. The CDR3 loop spans 15 amino acids. Germline-derived CDR1 and CDR2 are MDHEN and SYDVKM. After removal of 6 bases from V and 2 bases from J, the junction contained 9 bases not matched to a gene. DNA for the CDR3: TGTGCCAGCAGCTCATCTACTAGCGGAACCTACGAGCAGTACTTC. As protein: CASSSSTSGTYEQYF.